The source of this TCR beta chain is a study of shared clonotypes between healthy human individuals. Study details: For every donor, three CD4 naive, three CD4 memory, two CD8 naive and one CD8 memory plates were used.

With regard to this clone: What it binds is unknown.

Notes on the study in general: Large depth notwithstanding, sorted-subset sequencing proved incomplete by rarefaction.

Deep-level settings were used for running the assay. The method was immunoSEQ multiplex PCR; TCRdb's version includes in-frame clones alone and lacks a portion of them. The sample lists about 330,000 clones; around 86% were seen once. This CDR3 spans 15 amino acids. Trimming took 2 bases from V and 7 from J, leaving 14 bases between them. The germline CDR1 and CDR2 sequences are MNHNY and SVGAGI (reference sequence). The chain is built from TRBV6-6 and TRBJ1-4, with D maybe TRBD1 (5 bases). Sequenced input: memory CD8+ T cells sorted from blood. Subset meaning: CD45RO+ cells pooled with CCR7-negative TemRA cells. This TCR was sampled from a man aged 18 to 30 in good health. In nucleotides, the CDR3 is TGTGCCAGCAGTTACATGGGGGGGTACAGTGAAAAACTGTTTTTT. Translation gives CASSYMGGYSEKLFF.